This T cell receptor beta chain was sequenced for a study of T-cell reconstitution after alpha-beta-depleted transplantation in children. This clonotype was found a few times. Preparation of the TCRbeta library was carried out with unique molecular identifiers. Each CDR3 protein gets one entry after TCRdb re-called the PCR reads with MiXCR. The data contain about 410,000 distinct CDR3 sequences, just over 20% of them singletons. The starting material was PBMCs from the stem cell graft donor, obtained from the stem cell graft. This receptor was identified in a human donor who donated a stem cell graft to a child with acute myeloid leukemia.

CDR3 loop: CASSLNEGDEQYF. CDR3 in DNA: TGTGCCAGCAGTTTAAATGAGGGGGACGAGCAGTACTTC. The chain uses TRBV12-3 or TRBV12-4 and TRBJ2-7; tentatively, D is TRBD1 (6 bases). The CDR3 extends over 13 amino acids. The V gene lost 2 bases and the J gene lost 5 bases, with 10 bases spanning the gap.